These 10 T cell receptor beta chains came from one sample sequenced in a study of control samples from healthy donors and cancer patients. Assay: immunoSEQ multiplex PCR; the TCRdb copy retains only in-frame clones and omits some. The repertoire includes about 180,000 clones, 75% to 95% of them detected once, and around 2% sits in the top ten. The sequenced sample consisted of blood. The receptor source for this set is a woman in her 40s in good health.

This sequence joins TRBV19 and TRBJ1-2; D perhaps matches TRBD1 (5 bases). Germline lookup yields CDR1 LNHDA and CDR2 SQIVND (reference sequence). The CDR3 loop spans 12 amino acids. V lost 11 bases to trimming and J lost 13 bases, with 23 bases between them. CDR3 nucleotides: TGTGCCCATTTAACGCGACAGCGGGCTTTCACCTTC. It is translated as CAHLTRQRAFTF.

Points on this clone: Other DNA sequences of this sample code for an identical CDR3. The V gene is TRBV18, the J gene TRBJ2-5; no clear D. This CDR3 is built from 13 residues. V was cut by 5 bases and J by 2 bases, with 9 bases left in between. The germline V gene encodes CDR1 KGHSH and CDR2 LQKENI. Here the CDR3 reads CASSSTAQETQYF. The CDR3 DNA reads TGTGCCAGCTCAAGTACAGCACAAGAGACCCAGTACTTC.

The chain couples TRBV19 to TRBJ1-1; D gene uncertain. This CDR3 is built from 13 residues. Looked up from germline, CDR1 is LNHDA and CDR2 is SQIVND (reference sequence). The ends were cut back, 1 base at V and 3 bases at J, with 6 bases in the middle. CDR3 region: CASSIGGDTEAFF. The DNA of the CDR3 is TGTGCCAGTAGTATAGGAGGCGACACTGAAGCTTTCTTT.

Concerning this clone itself: Different DNA sequences within this sample yield the same CDR3. This chain links TRBV20-1 with TRBJ1-2; D is uncertain. CDR1 and CDR2 from the germline V gene are DFQATT and SNEGSKA (reference sequence). Trimming removed 1 base at V and 4 bases at J, with 4 bases between. This CDR3 is 11 amino acids long. The CDR3 DNA reads as TGCAGTGCTAGAGTGGGCTATGGCTACACCTTC. It is translated as CSARVGYGYTF.

With respect to this clone: This sample also contains other DNA sequences that code for the same CDR3. This chain uses TRBV19 with TRBJ1-6; the D is unclear. Trimming left V 5 bases short and J 8 bases short, with 7 bases between. Germline assignment: CDR1 LNHDA and CDR2 SQIVND (reference sequence). The CDR3 consists of 12 residues. CDR3 protein: CASSLKDSPLHF. The CDR3 region has the DNA TGTGCCAGTAGTTTGAAGGATTCACCCCTCCACTTT. The full variable domain, its missing parts supplied by reference TRBV19 and TRBJ1-6, is DGGITQSPKYLFRKEGQNVTLSCEQNLNHDAMYWYRQDPGQGLRLIYYSQIVNDFQKGDIAEGYSVSREKKESFPLTVTSAQKNPTAFYLCASSLKDSPLHFGNGTRLTVT.

J is TRBJ1-1 and V is TRBV7-9; 8 bases map to TRBD1. Trimming cost V 5 bases and J 2 bases; bases outside gene matches: 4. Germline-derived CDR1 and CDR2 are SEHNR and FQNEAQ (reference sequence). CDR3 size: 14 residues. The CDR3 reads CASSPDRGNTEAFF. The CDR3, as DNA: TGTGCCAGCAGCCCCGACAGGGGAAACACTGAAGCTTTCTTT.

The chain couples TRBV7-8 to TRBJ1-1; possible D gene TRBD1, 5 bases. The germline CDR1 and CDR2 sequences are SGHVS and FQNEAQ. Trimming removed 1 base from V and 5 bases from J, with 8 bases in between. The CDR3 has 13 amino acids. The CDR3 here is CASSLGGETEAFF. CDR3 coding DNA: TGTGCCAGCAGCTTAGGGGGGGAGACTGAAGCTTTCTTT.

The chain uses TRBV7-9 and TRBJ1-1; tentative D call: TRBD1 (5 bases). This CDR3 contains 14 residues. Germline CDR1 reads SEHNR; CDR2 reads FQNEAQ (reference sequence). V was pared by 5 bases and J by 2 bases, with 12 bases between. The CDR3 DNA follows: TGTGCCAGCAGCCAGGACAATCTCAACACTGAAGCTTTCTTT. This encodes CASSQDNLNTEAFF.

This CDR3 reads CASSRTGGTTGELFF. CDR3 sequence (DNA): TGTGCCAGCAGCCGGACAGGGGGTACCACCGGGGAGCTGTTTTTT. The chain uses TRBV11-1 and TRBJ2-2; 10 bases are shared with TRBD1. Trimming at V came to 5 bases and at J to 4 bases, leaving 4 bases not matched to a gene. Germline loops: CDR1 SGHAT, CDR2 FQDESV (reference sequence). This CDR3 comprises 15 residues. Looking up the rest from reference TRBV11-1 and TRBJ2-2 gives the full variable domain: EAEVAQSPRYKITEKSQAVAFWCDPISGHATLYWYRQILGQGPELLVQFQDESVVDDSQLPKDRFSAERLKGVDSTLKIQPAELGDSAMYLCASSRTGGTTGELFFGEGSRLTVL.

The CDR3 DNA reads TGCGCCAGCAGTGATACTTTAACGCAGTATTTT. It encodes CASSDTLTQYF. The chain couples TRBV10-1 to TRBJ2-3; unclear D gene. Trimming cost V 3 bases and J 9 bases, with 7 bases left between them. Germline CDR1 reads WNHNN; CDR2 reads SYGVQD (reference sequence). The CDR3 extends over 11 amino acids.